This entry lists 22 T cell receptor beta chains sequenced from one sample in a study of early T cells in non-severe SARS-CoV-2 infection. TCRdb used MiXCR to reprocess the 5' RACE reads, holding one entry per CDR3 protein. The data contain approximately 48,000 distinct CDR3 sequences, approximately 8.5% of them singletons. What was sequenced was whole blood. The receptors were sampled from an adult who was a healthcare worker with PCR-confirmed SARS-CoV-2 infection or an uninfected control (not recorded which).

The rearrangement links TRBV7-9 to TRBJ2-3; 7 bases map to TRBD2. Per the germline V gene, CDR1 is SEHNR and CDR2 is FQNEAQ (reference sequence). The V gene end was trimmed by 1 base and the J gene end by 4 bases; junction bases not matched to a gene: 2. This CDR3 is built from 14 residues. CDR3 residues: CASSLDGGSDTQYF. CDR3 nucleotides: TGTGCCAGCAGCTTAGACGGGGGGTCAGATACGCAGTATTTT.

At least ten counts were recorded for this clonotype. V gene TRBV28 combines with J gene TRBJ1-6; the D gene is possibly TRBD1 (6 bases). Trimming pared 2 bases from V and 7 bases from J, leaving 15 bases between. The CDR3 is 16 amino acids. The germline CDR1 and CDR2 sequences are MDHEN and SYDVKM. In DNA, the CDR3 is TGTGCCAGCAGTTTAAAGGGGGGACGGCAAAATTCACCCCTCCACTTT. Its translation is CASSLKGGRQNSPLHF.

This clonotype was detected many times. The chain uses TRBV29-1 and TRBJ2-7; 10 nucleotides agree with TRBD1. The CDR3 covers 12 residues. Germline trimming cut 6 bases from V and 4 bases from J; bases unmatched to any gene: 3. Looked up from germline, CDR1 is SQVTM and CDR2 is ANQGSEA. CDR3 region: CSVGGQGYEQYF. CDR3 nucleotides: TGCAGCGTGGGGGGACAGGGGTACGAGCAGTACTTC.

This clonotype has a count of ten or more. The CDR3 loop reads CASSTILGEKLFF. The CDR3 DNA reads as TGTGCCAGCAGCACCATCCTGGGTGAAAAACTGTTTTTT. The chain is built from TRBV7-7 and TRBJ1-4; D gene uncertain. The CDR3 runs 13 residues. Germline assignment: CDR1 SSHAT and CDR2 FNYEAQ (reference sequence). Trimming removed 5 bases from V and 7 bases from J, with 11 bases in between.

This clonotype has at least ten counts. The chain uses TRBV28 and TRBJ1-5; D gene uncertain. The V end was cut by 4 bases, the J end by 2 bases, with 12 bases between. CDR1 and CDR2 from the germline V gene are MDHEN and SYDVKM. The CDR3 spans 15 residues. CDR3 residues: CASSSQRVGNQPQHF. The CDR3 DNA sequence: TGTGCCAGCAGTTCTCAGAGGGTGGGCAATCAGCCCCAGCATTTT.

This clonotype was counted ten times or more. The chain recombines TRBV14 with TRBJ2-1, with TRBD2 matching 10 bases. The V and J ends lost 0 bases and 5 bases, in that order; junction bases with no gene match: 7. The germline V gene encodes CDR1 SGHDN and CDR2 FVKESK. The CDR3 is 17 amino acids. CDR3: CASSQDGLAGVNNEQFF. The CDR3 region has the DNA TGTGCCAGCAGCCAAGACGGGCTAGCGGGAGTCAACAATGAGCAGTTCTTC.

The chain joins TRBV28 to TRBJ2-3; perhaps TRBD1 as D (6 bases). CDR3 size: 14 residues. From germline, CDR1 is MDHEN and CDR2 SYDVKM. V was trimmed by 6 bases and J by 2 bases, leaving 12 bases between them. CDR3 coding DNA: TGTGCCAGCAGCCCGGACAGTTTCACAGATACGCAGTATTTT. It translates to CASSPDSFTDTQYF.

The chain joins TRBV29-1 to TRBJ2-1, with 9 bases matching TRBD2. This CDR3 has 21 residues. Per germline, CDR1 SQVTM and CDR2 ANQGSEA. V lost 0 bases, J lost 8 bases, and 26 bases stayed unmatched. The chain's CDR3 is CSVEDRGRTGSSVAGVDEQFF. CDR3 in DNA: TGCAGCGTTGAAGATCGGGGAAGAACAGGGTCTTCCGTAGCGGGAGTCGATGAGCAGTTCTTC.

This clonotype appeared many times. The CDR3 protein is CSAGDSQGEAEAFF. The CDR3 DNA is TGCAGTGCTGGGGATTCCCAGGGGGAAGCTGAAGCTTTCTTT. The rearrangement joins TRBV20-1 to TRBJ1-1, with 7 bases that match TRBD1. The junction had 12 bases not matched to a gene; V was cut back by 5 bases and J by 6 bases. Germline CDR1 is DFQATT and CDR2 is SNEGSKA (reference sequence). This CDR3 region has 14 residues.

This clonotype was observed at least ten times. This chain links TRBV29-1 with TRBJ1-4; D is unresolved. The V end was cut by 6 bases, the J end by 8 bases, with 16 bases between. The V gene's germline CDR1 is SQVTM and CDR2 ANQGSEA. This CDR3 is 13 amino acids long. CDR3 loop: CSVARAQGEKLFF. Here the CDR3 DNA reads TGCAGCGTGGCAAGGGCTCAAGGGGAAAAACTGTTTTTT. Full variable domain (rest looked up from reference TRBV29-1 and TRBJ1-4): SAVISQKPSRDICQRGTSLTIQCQVDSQVTMMFWYRQQPGQSLTLIATANQGSEATYESGFVIDKFPISRPNLTFSTLTVSNMSPEDSSIYLCSVARAQGEKLFFGSGTQLSVL.

This clonotype was detected many times. This chain joins TRBV28 and TRBJ2-7, with a possible D match to TRBD2 (5 bases). The CDR3 runs to 17 residues. Germline V lookup: CDR1 MDHEN, CDR2 SYDVKM. The V and J ends lost 6 bases and 4 bases respectively, with 25 bases between them. CDR3 sequence (DNA): TGTGCCAGCAGCCCACATTTGAATTGGGAGTCCGAATACGAGCAGTACTTC. It translates to CASSPHLNWESEYEQYF.

The V and J genes are TRBV6-6 and TRBJ2-3, with 11 bases lining up with TRBD2. The CDR3 runs to 18 residues. J was trimmed by 2 bases and V by 6 bases; bases with no gene match: 13. Germline assignment: CDR1 MNHNY and CDR2 SVGAGI (reference sequence). The CDR3 reads CASSVLRTSGRFTDTQYF. CDR3 sequence (DNA): TGTGCCAGCAGCGTACTGCGGACTAGCGGGCGGTTCACAGATACGCAGTATTTT.

The J gene is TRBJ2-3, the V gene TRBV7-6, with a possible D match to TRBD1 (5 bases). Germline loops: CDR1 SGHVS, CDR2 FNYEAQ. This CDR3 spans 16 amino acids. V lost 1 base to trimming and J lost 2 bases, with 13 bases between them. The CDR3 DNA reads TGTGCCAGCAGCTTAGGTTCAGGGAATCCCACAGATACGCAGTATTTT. Amino acid sequence: CASSLGSGNPTDTQYF.

The chain has TRBV28 and TRBJ2-1; TRBD2 agrees at 16 bases. From germline, CDR1 is MDHEN and CDR2 SYDVKM. The V gene end was trimmed by 2 bases and the J gene end by 8 bases; junction bases not matched to a gene: 6. The CDR3 is made up of 17 amino acids. The CDR3 coding sequence is TGTGCCAGCAGTTTACCGGGACTAGCGGGAGGGCACGATGAGCAGTTCTTC. The encoded protein is CASSLPGLAGGHDEQFF.

The chain joins TRBV6-6 to TRBJ1-2; 10 bases match TRBD1. The CDR3 length is 14 residues. V shed 11 bases, J shed 2 bases, and the junction held 8 bases outside the gene matches. Germline V gene sequence: CDR1 MNHNY, CDR2 SVGAGI (reference sequence). The DNA for the CDR3 is TGTGCCGGGCTGAGGACAGGGGGAAACTATGGCTACACCTTC. Its translation: CAGLRTGGNYGYTF.

This clonotype ranks as medium-sized. The J gene is TRBJ2-7, the V gene TRBV20-1, with 7 positions matching TRBD2. Germline CDR1 reads DFQATT; CDR2 reads SNEGSKA (reference sequence). With V trimmed by 3 bases and J by 0 bases, 5 bases remained unmatched. CDR3 length: 14 residues. CDR3 loop: CSASRGTNSYEQYF. Here the CDR3 DNA reads TGCAGTGCTAGCCGCGGGACTAACTCCTACGAGCAGTACTTC.

The chain carries TRBV29-1 and TRBJ1-5, with D possibly TRBD1 on 5 matching bases. This CDR3 spans 12 amino acids. V lost 6 bases, J lost 1 base, and 7 bases lay in between. Germline V gene lookup returns CDR1 SQVTM and CDR2 ANQGSEA. The DNA for the CDR3 is TGCAGCGTGGGGGAGAGCAATCAGCCCCAGCATTTT. As protein: CSVGESNQPQHF.

This clonotype has only a few counts. This rearrangement joins TRBV20-1 to TRBJ1-2; TRBD1 agrees at 10 bases. V lost 5 bases, J lost 8 bases, and 8 bases stayed unmatched. CDR1 DFQATT and CDR2 SNEGSKA come from the germline V gene (reference sequence). The CDR3 is 13 residues long. The CDR3, as DNA: TGCAGTGCTCCTATCCGGGACAGGGGCGGCTACACCTTC. As protein: CSAPIRDRGGYTF.

The chain joins TRBV28 to TRBJ1-2; D gene uncertain. Per the germline V gene, CDR1 is MDHEN and CDR2 is SYDVKM. The CDR3 extends over 14 amino acids. V lost 2 bases and J 8 bases, leaving 15 bases between the germline ends. The CDR3 DNA sequence: TGTGCCAGCAGTTTACAGCCATTTAGGAAAGGCTACACCTTC. It specifies CASSLQPFRKGYTF.

The J gene is TRBJ1-1, the V gene TRBV2; possibly TRBD1 for D (5 bases). The V end lost 6 bases, the J end lost 0 bases, and 11 bases lay between the germline ends. Germline V gene lookup returns CDR1 SNHLY and CDR2 FYNNEI. This CDR3 spans 14 amino acids. DNA of the CDR3: TGTGCCAGCAGCTTGACAGCTTTGAACACTGAAGCTTTCTTT. As protein: CASSLTALNTEAFF.

This clonotype rates as medium-sized. V gene TRBV4-3 combines with J gene TRBJ1-2; D call uncertain. Between the trimmed V and J ends, which lost 0 bases and 4 bases, there was a span of 12 bases. This CDR3 is built from 15 residues. CDR1 is LGHNA and CDR2 is YSLEER in the germline V gene. CDR3: CASSQDWQDGYGYTF. Here the CDR3 DNA reads TGCGCCAGCAGCCAAGATTGGCAGGACGGCTATGGCTACACCTTC.

This clonotype was detected many times. The V and J genes are TRBV3-1 and TRBJ1-2; the D is unclear. The CDR3 totals 13 residues. The V and J ends lost 0 bases and 8 bases respectively, with 10 bases between them. The V gene's germline CDR1 is LGHDT and CDR2 YNNKEL (reference sequence). The CDR3 protein is CASSQEMMGGYTF. CDR3 sequence (DNA): TGTGCCAGCAGCCAAGAAATGATGGGGGGCTACACCTTC.